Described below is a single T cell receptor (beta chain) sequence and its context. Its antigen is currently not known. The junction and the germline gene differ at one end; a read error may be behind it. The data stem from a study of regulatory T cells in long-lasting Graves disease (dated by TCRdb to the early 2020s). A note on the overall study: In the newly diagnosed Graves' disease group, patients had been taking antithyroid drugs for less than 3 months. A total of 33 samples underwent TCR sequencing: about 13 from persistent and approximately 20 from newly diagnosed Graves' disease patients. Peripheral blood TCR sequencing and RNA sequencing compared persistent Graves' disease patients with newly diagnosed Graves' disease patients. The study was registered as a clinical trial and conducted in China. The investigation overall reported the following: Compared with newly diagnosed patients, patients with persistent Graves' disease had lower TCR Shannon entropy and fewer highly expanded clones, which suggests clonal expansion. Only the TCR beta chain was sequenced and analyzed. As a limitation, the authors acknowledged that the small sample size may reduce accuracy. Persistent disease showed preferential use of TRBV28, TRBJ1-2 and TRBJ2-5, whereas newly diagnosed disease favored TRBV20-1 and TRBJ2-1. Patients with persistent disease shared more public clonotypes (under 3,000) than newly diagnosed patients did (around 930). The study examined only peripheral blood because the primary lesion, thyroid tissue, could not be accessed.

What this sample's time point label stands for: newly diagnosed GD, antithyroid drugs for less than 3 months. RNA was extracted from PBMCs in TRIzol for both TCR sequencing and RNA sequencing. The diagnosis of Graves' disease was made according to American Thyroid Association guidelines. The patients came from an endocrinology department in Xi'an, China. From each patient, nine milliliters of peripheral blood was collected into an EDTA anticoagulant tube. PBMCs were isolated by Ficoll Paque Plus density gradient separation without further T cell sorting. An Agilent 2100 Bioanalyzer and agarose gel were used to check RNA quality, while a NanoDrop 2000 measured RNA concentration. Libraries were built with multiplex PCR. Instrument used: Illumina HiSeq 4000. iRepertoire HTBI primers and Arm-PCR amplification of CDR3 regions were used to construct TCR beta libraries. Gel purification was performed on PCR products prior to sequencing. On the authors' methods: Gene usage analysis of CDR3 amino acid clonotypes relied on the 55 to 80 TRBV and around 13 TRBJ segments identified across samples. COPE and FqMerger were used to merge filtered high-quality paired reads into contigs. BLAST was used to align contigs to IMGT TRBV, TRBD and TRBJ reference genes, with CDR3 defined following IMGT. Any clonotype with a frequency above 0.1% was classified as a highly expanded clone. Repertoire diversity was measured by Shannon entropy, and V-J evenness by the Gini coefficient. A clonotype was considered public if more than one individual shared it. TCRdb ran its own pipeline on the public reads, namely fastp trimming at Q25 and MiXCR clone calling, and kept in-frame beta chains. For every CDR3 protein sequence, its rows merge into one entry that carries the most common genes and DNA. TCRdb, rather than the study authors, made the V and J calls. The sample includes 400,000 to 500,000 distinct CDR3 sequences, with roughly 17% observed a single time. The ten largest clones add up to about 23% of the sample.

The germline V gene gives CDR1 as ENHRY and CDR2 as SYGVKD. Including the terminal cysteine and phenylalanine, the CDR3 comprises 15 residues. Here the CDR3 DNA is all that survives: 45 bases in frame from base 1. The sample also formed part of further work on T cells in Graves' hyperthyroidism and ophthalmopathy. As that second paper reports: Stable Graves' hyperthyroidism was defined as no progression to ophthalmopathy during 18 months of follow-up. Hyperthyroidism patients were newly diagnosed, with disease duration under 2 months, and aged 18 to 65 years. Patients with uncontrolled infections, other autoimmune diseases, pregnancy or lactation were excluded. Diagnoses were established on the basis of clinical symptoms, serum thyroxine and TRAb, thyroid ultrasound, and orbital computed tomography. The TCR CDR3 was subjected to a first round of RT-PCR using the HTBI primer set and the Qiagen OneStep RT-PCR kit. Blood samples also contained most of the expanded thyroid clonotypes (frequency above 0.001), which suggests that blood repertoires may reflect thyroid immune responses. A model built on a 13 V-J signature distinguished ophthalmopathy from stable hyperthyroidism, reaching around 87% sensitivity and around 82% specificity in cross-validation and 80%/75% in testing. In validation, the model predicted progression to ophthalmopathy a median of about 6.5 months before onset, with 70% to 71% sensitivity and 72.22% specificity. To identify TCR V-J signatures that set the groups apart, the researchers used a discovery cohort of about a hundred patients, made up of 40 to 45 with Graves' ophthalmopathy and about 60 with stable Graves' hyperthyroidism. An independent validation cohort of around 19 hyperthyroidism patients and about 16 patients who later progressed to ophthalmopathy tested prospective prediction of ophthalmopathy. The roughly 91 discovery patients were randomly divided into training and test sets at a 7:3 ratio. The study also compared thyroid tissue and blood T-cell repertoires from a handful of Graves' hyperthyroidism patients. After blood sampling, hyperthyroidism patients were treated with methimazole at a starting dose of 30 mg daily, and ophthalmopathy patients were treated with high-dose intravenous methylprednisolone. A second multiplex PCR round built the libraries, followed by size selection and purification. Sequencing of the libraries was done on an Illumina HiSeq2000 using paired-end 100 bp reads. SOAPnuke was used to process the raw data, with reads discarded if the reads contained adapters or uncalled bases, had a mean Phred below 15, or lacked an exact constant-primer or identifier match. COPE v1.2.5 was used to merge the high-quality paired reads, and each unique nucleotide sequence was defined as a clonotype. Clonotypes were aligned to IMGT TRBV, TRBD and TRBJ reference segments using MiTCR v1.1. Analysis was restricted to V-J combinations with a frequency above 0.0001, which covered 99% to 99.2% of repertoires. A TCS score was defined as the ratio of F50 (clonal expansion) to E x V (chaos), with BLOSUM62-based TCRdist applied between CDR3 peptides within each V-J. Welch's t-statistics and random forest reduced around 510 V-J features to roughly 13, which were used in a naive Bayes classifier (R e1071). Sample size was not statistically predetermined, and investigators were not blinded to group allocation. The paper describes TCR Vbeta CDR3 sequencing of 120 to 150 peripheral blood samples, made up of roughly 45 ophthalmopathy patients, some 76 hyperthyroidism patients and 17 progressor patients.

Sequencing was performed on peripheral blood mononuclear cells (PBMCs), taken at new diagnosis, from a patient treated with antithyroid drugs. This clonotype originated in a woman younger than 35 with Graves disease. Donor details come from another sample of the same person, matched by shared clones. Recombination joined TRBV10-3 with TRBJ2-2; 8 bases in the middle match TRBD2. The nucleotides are TGTGCCATCAATCAAAGGGCGGGAGGCACCGGGGAGCTGCTTTTT. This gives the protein CAINQRAGGTGELLF.